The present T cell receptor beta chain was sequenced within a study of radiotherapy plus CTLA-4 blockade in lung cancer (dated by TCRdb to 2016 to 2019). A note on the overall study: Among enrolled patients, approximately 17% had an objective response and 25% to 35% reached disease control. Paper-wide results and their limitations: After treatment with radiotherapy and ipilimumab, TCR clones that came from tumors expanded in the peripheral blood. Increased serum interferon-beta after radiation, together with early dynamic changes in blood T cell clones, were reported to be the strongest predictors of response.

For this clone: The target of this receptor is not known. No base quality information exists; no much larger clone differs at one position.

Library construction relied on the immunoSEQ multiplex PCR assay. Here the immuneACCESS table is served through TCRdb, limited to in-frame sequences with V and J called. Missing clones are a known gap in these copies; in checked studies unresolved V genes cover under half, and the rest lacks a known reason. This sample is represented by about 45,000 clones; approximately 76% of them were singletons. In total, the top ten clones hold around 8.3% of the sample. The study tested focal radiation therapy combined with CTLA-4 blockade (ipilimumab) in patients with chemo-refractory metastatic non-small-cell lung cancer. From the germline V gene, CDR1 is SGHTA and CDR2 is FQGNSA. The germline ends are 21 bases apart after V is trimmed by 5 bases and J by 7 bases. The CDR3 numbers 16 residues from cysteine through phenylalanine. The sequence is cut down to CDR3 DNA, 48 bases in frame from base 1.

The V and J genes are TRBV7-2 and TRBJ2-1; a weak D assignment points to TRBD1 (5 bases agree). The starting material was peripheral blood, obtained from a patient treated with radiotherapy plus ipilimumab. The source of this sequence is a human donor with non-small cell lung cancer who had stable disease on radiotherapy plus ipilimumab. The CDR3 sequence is CASSRLPGLGVNEQFF. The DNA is TGTGCCAGCAGCCGCCTCCCGGGCCTAGGGGTAAATGAGCAGTTCTTC.